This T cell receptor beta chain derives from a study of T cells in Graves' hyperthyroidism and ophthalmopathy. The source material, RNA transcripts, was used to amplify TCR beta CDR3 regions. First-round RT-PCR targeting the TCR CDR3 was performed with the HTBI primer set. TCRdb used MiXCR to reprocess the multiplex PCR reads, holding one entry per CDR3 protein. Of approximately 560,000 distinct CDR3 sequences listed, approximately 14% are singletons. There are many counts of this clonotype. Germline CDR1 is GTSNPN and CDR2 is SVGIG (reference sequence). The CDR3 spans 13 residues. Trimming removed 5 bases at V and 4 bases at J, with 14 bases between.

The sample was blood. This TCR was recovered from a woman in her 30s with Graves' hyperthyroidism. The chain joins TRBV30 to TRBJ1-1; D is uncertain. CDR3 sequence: CAWEAIRSTEAFF. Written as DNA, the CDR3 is TGTGCCTGGGAGGCCATAAGGTCCACTGAAGCTTTCTTT.